Described below is a single T cell receptor beta chain sequence and its context. The data belong to a study of blood T cell repertoires in COVID-19. With V trimmed by 0 bases and J by 5 bases, 7 bases remained unmatched. This CDR3 contains 17 residues. Germline V gene data show CDR1 as SGDLS and CDR2 as YYNGEE. The Seattle patients joined while their infection was active and were tracked longitudinally afterward. Per the original data handling: Amplification of reference gene primers was used by the study to estimate nucleated cell counts. The method was immunoSEQ multiplex PCR; TCRdb's version includes in-frame clones alone and lacks a portion of them. Clone size and V and J calls were adopted from that table, with D and trimming inferred from the DNA. The sample consists of fewer than 300,000 clones, approximately 93% of them appearing once.

The chain recombines TRBV9 with TRBJ2-3; 12 positions agree with TRBD2. Material for sequencing was peripheral blood. The clonotype comes from a woman aged 25 to 39 with COVID-19, enrolled during active disease. The CDR3 loop is CASSVGTSGRSLDTQYF. The CDR3 DNA is TGTGCCAGCAGCGTAGGAACTAGCGGGAGGTCACTAGATACGCAGTATTTT.